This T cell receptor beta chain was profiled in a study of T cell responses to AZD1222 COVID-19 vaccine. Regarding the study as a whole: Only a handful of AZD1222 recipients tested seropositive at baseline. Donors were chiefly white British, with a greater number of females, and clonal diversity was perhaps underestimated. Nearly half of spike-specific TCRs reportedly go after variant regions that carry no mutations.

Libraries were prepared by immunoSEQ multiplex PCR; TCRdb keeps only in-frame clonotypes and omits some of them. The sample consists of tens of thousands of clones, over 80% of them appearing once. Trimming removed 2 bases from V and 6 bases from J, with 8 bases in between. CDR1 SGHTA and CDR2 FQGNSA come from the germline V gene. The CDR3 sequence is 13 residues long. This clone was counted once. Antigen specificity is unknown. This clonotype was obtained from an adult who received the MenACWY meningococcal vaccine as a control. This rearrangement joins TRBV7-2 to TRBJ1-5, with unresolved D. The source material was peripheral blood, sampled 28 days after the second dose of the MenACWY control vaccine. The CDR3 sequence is CASSLISTQPQHF. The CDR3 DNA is TGTGCCAGCAGCTTAATATCCACTCAGCCCCAGCATTTT.